A single sample is the source of the 24 T cell receptor beta chains below, sequenced in a study of neurological immune-mediated disorders. Specified time point: technical triplicate 1. MiXCR was run by TCRdb on the 5' RACE reads, yielding one entry per CDR3 protein. The profile shows about 24,000 distinct CDR3 sequences, 13% of them singletons. Sequencing was carried out using CD4+ T cells from blood. All receptors derive from a female donor with HTLV-1-associated myelopathy (HAM/TSP).

This clonotype was seen repeatedly, ten times or more. The chain carries TRBV2 and TRBJ1-4; the match to TRBD1 covers 10 bases. The CDR3 loop spans 14 amino acids. V was pared by 5 bases and J by 8 bases, with 5 bases of the junction left unmatched. In germline, CDR1 is SNHLY, CDR2 FYNNEI. The CDR3 nucleotides read TGTGCCAGCAGTAAGGACAGGGGGTTGGAAAAACTGTTTTTT. This translates into CASSKDRGLEKLFF.

This clonotype was seen many times. The chain combines TRBV29-1 with TRBJ2-7; D is possibly TRBD1 (6 bases). CDR1 and CDR2 from the germline V gene are SQVTM and ANQGSEA. V was trimmed by 4 bases and J by 4 bases, leaving 20 bases between them. This CDR3 has 15 residues. As DNA, the CDR3 is TGCAGCGTTGCATTAGTAGCCAAGAGGGGGTACGAGCAGTACTTC. It translates to CSVALVAKRGYEQYF.

This clonotype occurred many times. This chain joins TRBV5-1 and TRBJ2-2; TRBD2 aligns across 11 bases. The ends lost 3 bases at V and 6 bases at J; junction bases unmatched: 4. The CDR3 contains 15 residues. In germline, CDR1 is SGHRS, CDR2 YFSETQ. DNA for the CDR3: TGCGCCAGCAGCTCGGGACTAGCGGCCGCCGGGGAGCTGTTTTTT. This translates into CASSSGLAAAGELFF.

This clonotype was observed a few times. One end of the junction does not line up with germline, which may come from a read error. The chain combines TRBV7-7 with TRBJ2-1, with 7 bases that match TRBD1. The CDR3 contains 15 residues. From germline, CDR1 is SSHAT and CDR2 FNYEAQ (reference sequence). CDR3 DNA: TGTGCTAGCAGCTCTACAGGGGCCTCTTACAATGAGCAGTTCTTC. It is translated as CASSSTGASYNEQFF.

This clonotype was seen repeatedly, ten times or more. This sequence joins TRBV12-3 or TRBV12-4 and TRBJ2-3; possible D gene TRBD2, 6 bases. This CDR3 region has 15 residues. V was trimmed by 1 base and J by 2 bases, leaving 10 bases between them. CDR3 coding DNA: TGTGCCAGCAGTTTAGTGGAGGGCCCCACAGATACGCAGTATTTT. Its protein product is CASSLVEGPTDTQYF.

V is TRBV20-1 and J is TRBJ2-1; 7 bases map to TRBD2. There are 11 residues in the CDR3. Per germline, CDR1 DFQATT and CDR2 SNEGSKA (reference sequence). Losses at the gene ends were 6 bases for V and 10 bases for J; bases not matched to a gene: 6. The CDR3 protein is CSAPGTTEQFF. CDR3 nucleotide sequence: TGCAGTGCGCCGGGGACTACCGAGCAGTTCTTC.

In this sample, this clonotype turned up many times. The CDR3 DNA follows: TGCAGTGCTAGTGGGCTAGCGGGGGGAGGGCAAGAGACCCAGTACTTC. It translates to CSASGLAGGGQETQYF. The J gene is TRBJ2-5, the V gene TRBV20-1; 11 bases fit TRBD2. This CDR3 comprises 16 residues. Losses at the gene ends were 3 bases for V and 2 bases for J; bases not matched to a gene: 8. In germline, CDR1 is DFQATT, CDR2 SNEGSKA (reference sequence).

This clonotype was seen at least ten times. This chain joins TRBV5-1 and TRBJ2-3; 9 nucleotides agree with TRBD1. CDR1 is SGHRS, CDR2 YFSETQ, per germline. CDR3 length: 15 residues. Trimming took 1 base from V and 1 from J; bases not matched to a gene: 1. The CDR3 reads CASSLRTGGTDTQYF. In DNA, the CDR3 is TGCGCCAGCAGCTTGCGGACAGGGGGCACAGATACGCAGTATTTT. Complete variable domain (other parts from reference TRBV5-1 and TRBJ2-3): KAGVTQTPRYLIKTRGQQVTLSCSPISGHRSVSWYQQTPGQGLQFLFEYFSETQRNKGNFPGRFSGRQFSNSRSEMNVSTLELGDSALYLCASSLRTGGTDTQYFGPGTRLTVL.

J is TRBJ2-3 and V is TRBV20-1, with unresolved D. V lost 3 bases and J lost 7, with 14 bases in between. CDR3 length: 13 residues. Germline V lookup: CDR1 DFQATT, CDR2 SNEGSKA (reference sequence). This CDR3 is CSAREGLTYTQYF. The CDR3 region has the DNA TGCAGTGCTAGGGAAGGGTTAACATATACGCAGTATTTT.

This clonotype was recorded many times. The CDR3 DNA is TGCAGTGCTAGGGACTTGGAAAACACCATATATTTT. It codes for CSARDLENTIYF. The chain links TRBV20-1 to TRBJ1-3; no clear D gene. V was cut by 3 bases and J by 6 bases, with 9 bases left in between. The CDR3 spans 12 residues. The V gene's germline CDR1 is DFQATT and CDR2 SNEGSKA (reference sequence).

This clonotype was detected many times. The chain has TRBV5-1 and TRBJ2-5; 7 bases are a match to TRBD1. Germline lookup yields CDR1 SGHRS and CDR2 YFSETQ. CDR3 length: 16 amino acids. V lost 4 bases, J lost 1 base, and 10 bases stayed unmatched. CDR3 nucleotide sequence: TGCGCCAGCAGCCCGGGACAAGGGGGCATCCAAGAGACCCAGTACTTC. The encoded protein is CASSPGQGGIQETQYF.

This clonotype was observed many times. The V gene is TRBV12-3 or TRBV12-4, the J gene TRBJ2-5; D uncertain. Trimming shortened V by 1 base and J by 5 bases, and 11 bases separated the two germline ends. The CDR3 length is 14 residues. CDR3 in amino acids: CASSLGVGLETQYF. For the CDR3, the DNA is TGTGCCAGCAGTTTAGGGGTAGGGTTGGAGACCCAGTACTTC.

This clonotype was counted ten times or more. The chain recombines TRBV7-2 with TRBJ2-5; D ambiguous. The germline CDR1 and CDR2 sequences are SGHTA and FQGNSA. The length of the CDR3 is 13 residues. V shed 0 bases and J shed 4 bases, with 6 bases lying between them. DNA for the CDR3: TGTGCCAGCAGCTTAGCGCCGGGAGAGACCCAGTACTTC. It yields the protein CASSLAPGETQYF.

This clonotype has a count of ten or more. The chain uses TRBV6-2 or TRBV6-3 and TRBJ2-5; D unclear. V was pared by 10 bases and J by 0 bases, with 12 bases between. The germline V gene encodes CDR1 MNHEY and CDR2 SVGEGT. The CDR3 consists of 13 residues. CDR3 protein: CAISTRYQETQYF. The CDR3 DNA follows: TGTGCCATCTCGACAAGGTACCAAGAGACCCAGTACTTC.

The sample holds many counts of this clonotype. The chain has TRBV20-1 and TRBJ2-6, with D hard to call. The ends were cut back, 0 bases at V and 2 bases at J, with 5 bases in the middle. The CDR3 runs 14 residues. Germline V gene data show CDR1 as DFQATT and CDR2 as SNEGSKA (reference sequence). The CDR3 coding sequence is TGCAGTGCTAGAGATACAGCTGGGGCCAACGTCCTGACTTTC. Translation: CSARDTAGANVLTF.

The table lists this clonotype with many counts. The chain couples TRBV5-1 to TRBJ2-3; 10 nucleotides match TRBD2. The CDR3 loop spans 16 amino acids. Germline loops: CDR1 SGHRS, CDR2 YFSETQ. V was pared by 0 bases and J by 5 bases, with 6 bases of the junction left unmatched. The chain's CDR3 is CASSLAPGLAIDTQYF. CDR3 nucleotide sequence: TGCGCCAGCAGCTTGGCCCCGGGACTAGCGATAGATACGCAGTATTTT.

This clonotype was found many times. The chain employs TRBV7-3 and TRBJ2-5; D unresolved. CDR1 and CDR2 (germline): SGHTA, FQGTGA. Trimming left V 1 base short and J 3 bases short, with 9 bases between. The CDR3 consists of 14 residues. The CDR3 loop reads CASSLSIREETQYF. The CDR3 nucleotides are TGTGCCAGCAGCTTAAGTATTAGGGAAGAGACCCAGTACTTC.

Regarding this clonotype: One junction end disagrees with the germline gene, perhaps due to a read error. The chain combines TRBV28 with TRBJ2-7; 7 bases agree with TRBD1. The germline V gene has CDR1 MDHEN and CDR2 SYDVKM. This CDR3 spans 13 amino acids. CDR3 residues: CVSVPGQTYEQYF. CDR3 coding DNA: TGTGTCAGCGTTCCGGGACAGACCTACGAGCAGTACTTC.

This clonotype was seen at least ten times. V is TRBV7-2 and J is TRBJ2-2; D gene uncertain. V was shortened by 1 base and J by 5 bases, with 5 bases between the two germline ends. Per germline, CDR1 SGHTA and CDR2 FQGNSA. The CDR3 is made up of 13 amino acids. CDR3 region: CASSLEATGELFF. CDR3 sequence (DNA): TGTGCCAGCAGCTTAGAAGCGACCGGGGAGCTGTTTTTT.

This clonotype is labeled as medium-sized. The chain links TRBV10-3 to TRBJ2-7; 8 bases match TRBD1. Germline CDR1 reads ENHRY; CDR2 reads SYGVKD. V shed 0 bases and J 6 bases; nucleotides not matched to a gene: 7. The CDR3 runs to 15 residues. For the CDR3, the DNA is TGTGCCATCAGTGAGTCCCGCGGACAGGGCGGCGAGCAGTACTTC. It specifies CAISESRGQGGEQYF.

This clonotype has a count of ten or more. The genes are TRBV3-1 and TRBJ2-7, with D uncertain. Trimming removed 9 bases at V and 0 bases at J, with 18 bases between. The CDR3 runs to 15 residues. Germline CDR1 LGHDT, CDR2 YNNKEL (reference sequence). The DNA of the CDR3 is TGTGCCAGGGCGTGCGGCGGACCTTGCTCCTACGAGCAGTACTTC. It is translated as CARACGGPCSYEQYF.

This clonotype has at least ten counts. The chain couples TRBV20-1 to TRBJ2-1, with D possibly TRBD2 on 6 matching bases. The germline gives CDR1 DFQATT, CDR2 SNEGSKA (reference sequence). V was pared by 0 bases and J by 0 bases, with 21 bases between. This CDR3 has 19 residues. In nucleotides, the CDR3 is TGCAGTGCTAGAGATCGGGGGTCTAGCCTTACAAGCTCCTACAATGAGCAGTTCTTC. Its translation is CSARDRGSSLTSSYNEQFF.

This clonotype has a count of ten or more. The rearrangement uses TRBV10-3 and TRBJ2-1, with D maybe TRBD2 (6 bases). The ends were cut back, 9 bases at V and 3 bases at J, with 12 bases in the middle. Germline CDR1 and CDR2: ENHRY and SYGVKD. This CDR3 has 13 residues. CDR3 sequence (DNA): TGTGCCATAGGGGAGGTCGGCTACAATGAGCAGTTCTTC. This sequence encodes CAIGEVGYNEQFF.

This clonotype has ten or more counts. This chain uses TRBV6-1 with TRBJ1-5; D perhaps matches TRBD1 (5 bases). The germline CDR1 and CDR2 sequences are MNHNS and SASEGT. Trimming left V 6 bases short and J 2 bases short, with 14 bases between. The CDR3 runs 15 residues. The CDR3 region is CASSPGGWGNQPQHF. The CDR3 bases are TGTGCCAGCAGCCCCGGGGGATGGGGCAATCAGCCCCAGCATTTT.